The next 27 T cell receptor beta chains were all read from a single sample in a study of cytomegalovirus exposure and HLA in healthy donors. In the PCR, 60 Vbeta and 13 Jbeta primers were used. Method: immunoSEQ multiplex PCR; TCRdb's copy keeps in-frame clones and lacks some. This table holds 210,000 or so clones, approximately 88% found once. The source material was PBMCs. The origin of the receptors is a boy aged 2 to 9 in good health and CMV-seronegative.

This sequence joins TRBV5-6 and TRBJ2-5; 7 nucleotides match TRBD1. This CDR3 has 12 amino acids. Trimming removed 6 bases from V and 4 bases from J; junction bases left unmatched: 3. Germline V gene data show CDR1 as SGHDT and CDR2 as YYEEEE. The CDR3 sequence: CASKGALETQYF. As DNA, the CDR3 is TGTGCCAGCAAGGGGGCCTTAGAGACCCAGTACTTC. Looking up the rest from reference TRBV5-6 and TRBJ2-5 gives the full variable domain: DAGVTQSPTHLIKTRGQQVTLRCSPKSGHDTVSWYQQALGQGPQFIFQYYEEEERQRGNFPDRFSGHQFPNYSSELNVNALLLGDSALYLCASKGALETQYFGPGTRLLVL.

V gene TRBV7-9 combines with J gene TRBJ1-6, with D unresolved. Germline CDR1 reads SEHNR; CDR2 reads FQNEAQ (reference sequence). With 4 bases removed from V and 5 bases from J, the gap between germline ends came to 9 bases. This CDR3 has 14 residues. The CDR3 region has the DNA TGTGCCAGCAGCTCCGACAAGGATAATTCACCCCTCCACTTT. Protein: CASSSDKDNSPLHF.

The chain combines TRBV10-3 with TRBJ2-5; TRBD1 is a possible D gene (6 bases). This CDR3 is 15 amino acids long. Germline V gene data show CDR1 as ENHRY and CDR2 as SYGVKD. Trimming took off 6 bases at V and 0 bases at J, with 14 bases between the two ends. The CDR3 nucleotides are TGTGCCATCAGGGACGAAAGGGGGTACCAAGAGACCCAGTACTTC. Its translation is CAIRDERGYQETQYF.

This chain links TRBV19 with TRBJ2-5; perhaps TRBD1 as D (7 bases). The CDR3 has 15 residues. V was shortened by 5 bases and J by 5 bases, with 18 bases between the two germline ends. Germline CDR1 and CDR2: LNHDA and SQIVND (reference sequence). For the CDR3, the DNA is TGTGCCAGTAGTTATACCGTGGCAGGGGGGGAGACCCAGTACTTC. Translated: CASSYTVAGGETQYF.

This clone was observed a handful of times. The rearrangement uses TRBV4-1 and TRBJ1-4, with D perhaps TRBD1 (5 bases). Per germline, CDR1 MGHRA and CDR2 YSYEKL. This CDR3 is 14 amino acids long. Trimming removed 3 bases from V and 8 bases from J, with 13 bases in between. CDR3 in amino acids: CASSHGTGGEKLFF. In DNA, the CDR3 is TGCGCCAGCAGCCACGGGACCGGAGGGGAAAAACTGTTTTTT.

CDR3 sequence reads: CASSLAGGYTDTQYF. CDR3 in DNA: TGTGCCAGCAGCTTAGCGGGGGGATACACAGATACGCAGTATTTT. The rearrangement links TRBV7-3 to TRBJ2-3; TRBD2 aligns across 8 bases. The length of the CDR3 is 15 residues. V was pared by 2 bases and J by 2 bases, with 3 bases of the junction left unmatched. The germline V gene encodes CDR1 SGHTA and CDR2 FQGTGA.

The rearrangement uses TRBV4-1 and TRBJ2-7, with TRBD1 identical over 8 bases. CDR1 is MGHRA and CDR2 is YSYEKL in the germline V gene. V lost 1 base, J lost 4 bases, and 3 bases stayed unmatched. The CDR3 consists of 14 residues. The CDR3 nucleotides read TGCGCCAGCAGCCAAGCACAGGGGGAGTACGAGCAGTACTTC. As protein: CASSQAQGEYEQYF.

The chain uses TRBV2 and TRBJ2-7, with 8 bases fitting TRBD1. Trimming at V came to 11 bases and at J to 0 bases, leaving 12 bases not matched to a gene. The CDR3 length is 15 residues. Germline assignment: CDR1 SNHLY and CDR2 FYNNEI. In nucleotides, the CDR3 is TGTGCCGGGTCCGGGGGACAGGTAAGCTCCTACGAGCAGTACTTC. This sequence encodes CAGSGGQVSSYEQYF.

The V call is TRBV5-5, the J call TRBJ2-7, with TRBD2 matching over 7 bases. CDR1 is SGHKS, CDR2 YYEKEE, per germline (reference sequence). This CDR3 has 15 amino acids. With 2 bases clipped from V and 5 bases from J, the junction kept 10 bases outside the gene matches. This CDR3 reads CASSLGVWEGNEQYF. The CDR3 DNA is TGTGCCAGCAGCTTAGGCGTGTGGGAGGGGAACGAGCAGTACTTC.

The rearrangement joins TRBV30 to TRBJ2-3; D unclear. This CDR3 has 15 residues. The V gene's germline CDR1 is GTSNPN and CDR2 SVGIG (reference sequence). V was cut by 0 bases and J by 0 bases, with 10 bases left in between. The CDR3 is CAWSVIGGSTDTQYF. DNA of the CDR3: TGTGCCTGGAGTGTAATCGGCGGTAGCACAGATACGCAGTATTTT.

The chain recombines TRBV27 with TRBJ2-3; D call uncertain. This CDR3 is built from 15 residues. CDR1 is MNHEY and CDR2 is SMNVEV in the germline V gene (reference sequence). V lost 5 bases and J 1 base, leaving 13 bases between the germline ends. The CDR3, as DNA: TGTGCCAGCAGTCCCCGCCCCCGGGGCACAGATACGCAGTATTTT. This gives the protein CASSPRPRGTDTQYF.

The rearrangement uses TRBV6-5 and TRBJ2-7; TRBD2 might be the D (5 bases). The germline V gene has CDR1 MNHEY and CDR2 SVGAGI. The CDR3 extends over 13 amino acids. The CDR3 DNA reads TGTGTCACCTCGGGAATGCCGGTGAGGGAGCAGTACTTC. Translating gives CVTSGMPVREQYF.

The table lists this clone with a few counts. The chain couples TRBV10-3 to TRBJ1-1, with TRBD1 as a possible D gene (5 bases). The length of the CDR3 is 14 residues. V lost 6 bases to trimming and J lost 0 bases, with 11 bases between them. Germline loops: CDR1 ENHRY, CDR2 SYGVKD. The CDR3 DNA sequence: TGTGCCATCAGCTACAGACAGTTGAACACTGAAGCTTTCTTT. Its translation is CAISYRQLNTEAFF.

The rearrangement uses TRBV7-9 and TRBJ2-5, with a tentative D call TRBD2 (5 bases). CDR1 SEHNR and CDR2 FQNEAQ come from the germline V gene (reference sequence). V shed 1 base and J shed 2 bases, with 8 bases lying between them. The CDR3 runs 14 residues. In nucleotides, the CDR3 is TGTGCCAGCAGCTTAGGAGCGGAGCAAGAGACCCAGTACTTC. It is translated as CASSLGAEQETQYF.

The chain recombines TRBV6-1 with TRBJ1-5; D remains ambiguous. This CDR3 comprises 15 residues. Between the trimmed V and J ends, which lost 5 bases and 4 bases, there was a span of 15 bases. The germline V gene has CDR1 MNHNS and CDR2 SASEGT. The CDR3 here is CASSSRVEGNQPQHF. DNA of the CDR3: TGTGCCAGCAGTTCCCGGGTCGAGGGAAATCAGCCCCAGCATTTT.

The DNA of the CDR3 is TGTGCCTGGAGTGTCGGACAGGGGGCGGCAGATACGCAGTATTTT. Protein sequence: CAWSVGQGAADTQYF. This sequence joins TRBV30 and TRBJ2-3, with TRBD1 matching 11 bases. V trimming: 0 bases; J trimming: 4 bases; junction bases outside the gene matches: 3. Germline CDR1 GTSNPN, CDR2 SVGIG (reference sequence). The CDR3 extends over 15 amino acids.

The rearrangement joins TRBV30 to TRBJ2-1, with D possibly being TRBD2 (5 bases). The V gene's germline CDR1 is GTSNPN and CDR2 SVGIG (reference sequence). V lost 4 bases and J 4 bases, leaving 14 bases between the germline ends. The CDR3 contains 14 residues. The CDR3 region has the DNA TGTGCCTGGAACGGAGGAGCAAGATACAATGAGCAGTTCTTC. This encodes CAWNGGARYNEQFF. Full variable domain (remainder filled in from reference TRBV30 and TRBJ2-1): SQTIHQWPATLVQPVGSPLSLECTVEGTSNPNLYWYRQAAGRGLQLLFYSVGIGQISSEVPQNLSASRPQDRQFILSSKKLLLSDSGFYLCAWNGGARYNEQFFGPGTRLTVL.

The V and J genes are TRBV7-6 and TRBJ1-2, with 10 bases identical to TRBD1. The V gene end was trimmed by 6 bases and the J gene end by 3 bases; junction bases not matched to a gene: 4. CDR1 and CDR2 (germline): SGHVS, FNYEAQ. The length of the CDR3 is 14 residues. For the CDR3, the DNA is TGTGCCAGCAGTCCCGGGACAGGGGACTATGGCTACACCTTC. Translation gives CASSPGTGDYGYTF. The entire variable domain, with the rest obtained from reference TRBV7-6 and TRBJ1-2, is as follows: GAGVSQSPRYKVTKRGQDVALRCDPISGHVSLYWYRQALGQGPEFLTYFNYEAQQDKSGLPNDRFSAERPEGSISTLTIQRTEQRDSAMYRCASSPGTGDYGYTFGSGTRLTVV.

The rearrangement links TRBV29-1 to TRBJ2-5; 7 bases align to TRBD2. The ends lost 4 bases at V and 4 bases at J; junction bases unmatched: 9. This CDR3 region has 14 residues. The germline V gene has CDR1 SQVTM and CDR2 ANQGSEA. This CDR3 reads CSVAGGGQGETQYF. The CDR3 DNA reads TGCAGCGTTGCCGGGGGAGGGCAGGGAGAGACCCAGTACTTC.

The V call is TRBV7-9, the J call TRBJ2-2; D is perhaps TRBD1 (5 bases). Deletions cut 5 bases from V and 0 bases from J, with 10 bases between. The CDR3 spans 15 residues. In germline, CDR1 is SEHNR, CDR2 FQNEAQ (reference sequence). CDR3 protein: CASSHGQTNTGELFF. CDR3 DNA sequence: TGTGCCAGCAGCCACGGACAAACGAACACCGGGGAGCTGTTTTTT.

This clone was seen just once. The chain carries TRBV5-1 and TRBJ1-1; 11 nucleotides agree with TRBD1. Germline CDR1 reads SGHRS; CDR2 reads YFSETQ. V shed 5 bases and J 5 bases; nucleotides not matched to a gene: 5. The CDR3 totals 14 residues. CDR3 DNA: TGCGCCAGCAGTTCCGGGACAGGGGGTACTGAAGCTTTCTTT. Translation: CASSSGTGGTEAFF.

The rearrangement links TRBV29-1 to TRBJ2-5; 10 nucleotides agree with TRBD2. Germline-derived CDR1 and CDR2 are SQVTM and ANQGSEA. V was pared by 1 base and J by 4 bases, with 9 bases of the junction left unmatched. This CDR3 comprises 16 residues. The CDR3 DNA reads as TGCAGCGTTGAAGGACGGGATAGCGGGGGGTCAGAGACCCAGTACTTC. It codes for CSVEGRDSGGSETQYF.

The genes are TRBV6-5 and TRBJ2-3; maybe TRBD2 (6 bases). The CDR3 contains 14 residues. Looked up from germline, CDR1 is MNHEY and CDR2 is SVGAGI. Trimming took off 7 bases at V and 1 base at J, with 12 bases between the two ends. The CDR3 coding sequence is TGTGCCAGCAATCGGGGCGGGGGCACAGATACGCAGTATTTT. Translated, it gives CASNRGGGTDTQYF.

This sequence joins TRBV12-5 and TRBJ1-6; 12 bases are shared with TRBD1. The V and J ends lost 0 bases and 7 bases, in that order; junction bases with no gene match: 22. Germline V gene sequence: CDR1 LGHNT, CDR2 FRNRAP. The CDR3 is 23 amino acids. The CDR3 nucleotides read TGTGCTAGTGGTTTGGTTAACCGGGACAGGGGGCGGTCGGGCCGTAGTTACAATTCACCCCTCCACTTT. It yields the protein CASGLVNRDRGRSGRSYNSPLHF.

This sequence joins TRBV7-9 and TRBJ2-3; 11 bases map to TRBD2. Germline CDR1 reads SEHNR; CDR2 reads FQNEAQ (reference sequence). Trimming at V came to 5 bases and at J to 0 bases, leaving 4 bases not matched to a gene. The CDR3 has 16 residues. In DNA form, the CDR3 reads TGTGCCAGCAGCGCCCGGACTAGCGGGAGCACAGATACGCAGTATTTT. Translation gives CASSARTSGSTDTQYF.

V gene TRBV5-1 combines with J gene TRBJ2-7, with 12 nucleotides matching TRBD2. Germline trimming cut 0 bases from V and 7 bases from J; bases unmatched to any gene: 8. The CDR3 has 16 residues. CDR1 SGHRS and CDR2 YFSETQ come from the germline V gene. This CDR3 reads CASSLALTSGGGEQYF. The CDR3 DNA is TGCGCCAGCAGCTTGGCCCTGACTAGCGGGGGTGGGGAGCAGTACTTC.

This chain connects TRBV12-5 to TRBJ2-2; TRBD2 matches at 9 bases. Per germline, CDR1 LGHNT and CDR2 FRNRAP. There are 14 residues in the CDR3. J was trimmed by 5 bases and V by 5 bases; bases with no gene match: 3. CDR3 protein: CASGVAGETGELFF. The DNA for the CDR3 is TGTGCTAGTGGTGTAGCGGGAGAGACCGGGGAGCTGTTTTTT.